These T cell receptor beta chains were read from a single sample in a study of cytomegalovirus exposure and HLA in healthy donors. Generated by immunoSEQ multiplex PCR, the TCRdb table keeps only in-frame clones and is missing some. This table has about 130,000 clones, around 77% appearing once. Sequencing used PBMCs. The origin of the receptors is a man between 45 and 60 years old in good health and CMV-seronegative. Both conserved end residues are part of each CDR3. The D gene is left open where the match is weak. Only part of the rows carry a size: once, few, many, or a class if the clone is expanded.

TRBV28,TRBD2,few,TRBJ2-1,CASSETSFYSYNEQFF,TGTGCCAGCAGTGAGACTAGCTTTTACTCCTACAATGAGCAGTTCTTC
TRBV5-1,TRBD1,.,TRBJ2-7,CASSLAPPRTGFGEQYF,TGCGCCAGCAGCTTGGCCCCCCCCCGGACAGGTTTTGGGGAGCAGTACTTC
TRBV28,.,.,TRBJ1-2,CASSLTARYGYTF,TGTGCCAGCAGTTTGACAGCCCGTTATGGCTACACCTTC
TRBV10-3,TRBD2,many,TRBJ2-1,CAISARGTSGSNEQFF,TGTGCCATCAGTGCTAGGGGGACTAGCGGGAGTAATGAGCAGTTCTTC
TRBV9,TRBD1,.,TRBJ1-2,CASSGGQGALYGYTF,TGTGCCAGCAGTGGAGGACAGGGGGCGCTCTATGGCTACACCTTC
TRBV30,.,few,TRBJ2-7,CAWSESFDSREQYF,TGTGCCTGGAGCGAAAGCTTTGACAGCCGAGAGCAGTACTTC
TRBV14,TRBD2,.,TRBJ2-7,CASSRLGTSEVYEQYF,TGTGCCAGCAGCCGACTCGGGACTAGCGAGGTCTACGAGCAGTACTTC
TRBV6-1,.,once,TRBJ1-2,CASSARGGHYGYTF,TGTGCCAGCAGTGCCCGGGGGGGACACTATGGCTACACCTTC
TRBV9,TRBD2,.,TRBJ2-3,CASSAGGLAGYTDTQYF,TGTGCCAGCAGCGCGGGGGGGCTAGCGGGTTACACAGATACGCAGTATTTT
TRBV5-1,.,once,TRBJ2-2,CASSSGDSSGGELFF,TGCGCCAGCAGCTCCGGGGATAGTTCTGGCGGGGAGCTGTTTTTT
TRBV11-3,.,.,TRBJ2-1,CASSLDLGGNEQFF,TGTGCCAGCAGCTTAGATCTAGGTGGCAATGAGCAGTTCTTC
TRBV10-3,.,.,TRBJ2-3,CAISDLTGSTDTQYF,TGTGCCATCAGTGACCTGACAGGTAGCACAGATACGCAGTATTTT
TRBV4-3,.,few,TRBJ1-2,CASSQAPPGTPNYGYTF,TGCGCCAGCAGCCAAGCCCCTCCCGGGACACCCAACTATGGCTACACCTTC
TRBV30,.,.,TRBJ1-4,CAGKGVANEKLFF,TGTGCCGGAAAGGGGGTGGCTAATGAAAAACTGTTTTTT
TRBV5-1,.,.,TRBJ2-3,CASSLPQFQAGDTQYF,TGCGCCAGCAGCTTGCCCCAATTTCAAGCGGGAGATACGCAGTATTTT
TRBV10-3,TRBD1,.,TRBJ1-2,CAIRDRELFGYTF,TGTGCCATCAGGGACAGGGAATTGTTTGGCTACACCTTC
TRBV7-9,.,.,TRBJ2-3,CASSLTGDSTDTQYF,TGTGCCAGCAGCCTCACGGGGGACAGCACAGATACGCAGTATTTT
TRBV28,TRBD2,.,TRBJ2-1,CASKAGGRVNEQFF,TGTGCCAGCAAAGCGGGAGGTAGGGTAAATGAGCAGTTCTTC
TRBV21-1,.,.,TRBJ2-1,CASSKGDCAGGWQFF,TGTGCCAGCAGCAAAGGGGACTGTGCGGGAGGATGGCAGTTCTTC
TRBV11-3,TRBD1,.,TRBJ2-7,CASSFQGVMDEQYF,TGTGCCAGCAGCTTTCAGGGGGTCATGGACGAGCAGTACTTC
TRBV19,.,.,TRBJ2-2,CASRPGKNWSLFF,TGTGCCAGTAGGCCAGGGAAAAATTGGAGCCTGTTTTTT
TRBV7-9,TRBD1,.,TRBJ2-5,CASSLQRQGWETQYF,TGTGCCAGCAGCTTACAGCGACAGGGCTGGGAGACCCAGTACTTC
TRBV14,.,.,TRBJ2-4,CASSQGQSLAKNIQYF,TGTGCCAGCAGCCAAGGACAGTCTCTAGCCAAAAACATTCAGTACTTC
TRBV7-3,TRBD1,once,TRBJ2-7,CASSLDRASYEQYF,TGTGCCAGCAGCCTCGACAGGGCCAGCTACGAGCAGTACTTC
TRBV5-4,TRBD2,.,TRBJ2-2,CASSRTSGRASDGELFF,TGTGCCAGCAGTCGGACTAGCGGGAGGGCCTCGGACGGGGAGCTGTTTTTT
TRBV29-1,TRBD2,.,TRBJ2-1,CSVTVGSGTYGEQFF,TGCAGCGTCACAGTTGGCAGCGGGACCTACGGTGAGCAGTTCTTC
TRBV14,.,.,TRBJ2-2,CASSPRRTGELFF,TGTGCCAGCAGCCCGAGGAGAACCGGGGAGCTGTTTTTT
TRBV10-3,TRBD2,.,TRBJ2-7,CAISESRLAGRYF,TGTGCCATCAGTGAGTCGAGGCTAGCGGGTCGTTACTTC
TRBV27,TRBD2,.,TRBJ2-2,CASSFFQLAGHTGELFF,TGTGCCAGCAGTTTCTTTCAACTAGCGGGGCACACCGGGGAGCTGTTTTTT
TRBV29-1,.,.,TRBJ1-3,CSVRGISGNTIYF,TGCAGCGTTAGAGGGATCTCTGGAAACACCATATATTTT
TRBV9,TRBD2,.,TRBJ2-1,CASSAGTSVNEQFF,TGTGCCAGCAGCGCCGGGACTAGTGTAAATGAGCAGTTCTTC
TRBV27,TRBD1,.,TRBJ2-5,CASSPLDRGPVQETQYF,TGTGCCAGCAGTCCTCTCGACAGGGGGCCGGTTCAAGAGACCCAGTACTTC
TRBV5-1,.,.,TRBJ2-2,CASSLVMGDINTGELFF,TGCGCCAGCAGCTTGGTAATGGGAGACATCAACACCGGGGAGCTGTTTTTT
TRBV18,.,.,TRBJ1-5,CASSPEAPHPDNQPQHF,TGTGCCAGCTCACCAGAGGCGCCCCACCCCGATAATCAGCCCCAGCATTTT
TRBV29-1,.,.,TRBJ2-1,CSVRRSDYNEQFF,TGCAGCGTTAGGAGATCAGACTACAATGAGCAGTTCTTC
TRBV7-3,.,.,TRBJ2-3,CASSLNPSGTDTQYF,TGTGCCAGCAGCTTAAATCCTAGCGGCACAGATACGCAGTATTTT
TRBV28,TRBD1,.,TRBJ1-1,CASSAPGTANTEAFF,TGTGCCAGCAGTGCTCCCGGGACAGCGAACACTGAAGCTTTCTTT
TRBV7-9,.,.,TRBJ1-5,CASSLAGPINQPQHF,TGTGCCAGCAGCTTAGCGGGGCCTATCAATCAGCCCCAGCATTTT
TRBV29-1,TRBD1,once,TRBJ2-7,CSVPPGQGGGEQYF,TGCAGCGTTCCCCCGGGACAGGGGGGCGGTGAGCAGTACTTC
TRBV7-8,TRBD1,.,TRBJ2-5,CASSLMTGGLETQYF,TGTGCCAGCAGCTTAATGACAGGGGGCCTGGAGACCCAGTACTTC
TRBV7-2,TRBD1,.,TRBJ2-1,CASSLGGTGLNNEQFF,TGTGCCAGCAGCTTAGGAGGGACAGGTCTCAACAATGAGCAGTTCTTC